One T cell receptor (beta chain) is described in this entry. Its cognate antigen is unknown. HTBI primers from iRepertoire and Arm-PCR of CDR3 regions yielded the TCR beta libraries. TCRdb fed the multiplex PCR reads into MiXCR, producing one record per CDR3 protein. Among about 470,000 distinct CDR3 sequences, about 17% were seen once, and the ten largest hold 10% to 15%. Time point noted: newly diagnosed GD, antithyroid drugs for less than 3 months. The TCR library used RNA extracted from PBMCs. This entry is derived from a study of regulatory T cells in long-lasting Graves disease. Study-wide results and caveats: Persistent patients shared 2,741 public clonotypes among themselves. Newly diagnosed patients shared fewer, at more than 750.

Trimming stripped 2 bases from V and 5 bases from J, with 3 bases between. This CDR3 has 11 amino acids. Germline assignment: CDR1 MGHRA and CDR2 YSYEKL. These same records also appear under a second study, on T cells in Graves' hyperthyroidism and ophthalmopathy. Turning to that study: Patients aged 18 to 65 had newly diagnosed hyperthyroidism that had lasted under 2 months. Patients were excluded for uncontrolled infection, other autoimmune disease, pregnancy or lactation. The HTBI set primed first-round TCR CDR3 RT-PCR.

This specimen consisted of peripheral blood mononuclear cells (PBMCs), obtained at new diagnosis, from a patient treated with antithyroid drugs. The chain has TRBV4-1 and TRBJ2-5; D unclear. The TCR comes from a man aged 40-50 years with Graves disease. The CDR3 DNA reads TGCGCCAGCAGCCAAACTGAGACCCAGTACTTC. It translates to CASSQTETQYF.